Following are 14 T cell receptor beta chains from one sample sequenced in a study of blood T cell repertoires in COVID-19. Repertoires were generated with immunoSEQ multiplex PCR, while TCRdb's copy carries only in-frame clones and drops some. The sample contains approximately 130,000 clones, 86% of which appear only once. Sequenced sample: peripheral blood. All receptors come from a woman in her fifties or sixties who had recovered from COVID-19.

This chain uses TRBV7-3 with TRBJ1-1; the D is unclear. V was cut by 2 bases and J by 6 bases, with 10 bases left in between. Germline CDR1 reads SGHTA; CDR2 reads FQGTGA. The CDR3 covers 13 residues. DNA of the CDR3: TGTGCCAGCAGCTTAGCCTCGCCAGCTGAAGCTTTCTTT. This codes for CASSLASPAEAFF.

The chain joins TRBV19 to TRBJ2-5; the match to TRBD2 covers 7 bases. J lost 1 base, V lost 7 bases, and 6 bases had no gene match. The CDR3 has 14 residues. Germline CDR1 is LNHDA and CDR2 is SQIVND (reference sequence). Here the CDR3 DNA reads TGTGCCAGTAACGAGGGGAGGGTCCAAGAGACCCAGTACTTC. This translates into CASNEGRVQETQYF.

The chain uses TRBV18 and TRBJ2-7; TRBD1 might be the D (7 bases). Germline loops: CDR1 KGHSH, CDR2 LQKENI. CDR3 length: 13 residues. V was cut by 3 bases and J by 4 bases, with 10 bases left in between. Here the CDR3 reads CASSPRGEYEQYF. CDR3 bases: TGTGCCAGCTCACCCAGGGGGGAATACGAGCAGTACTTC.

The rearrangement links TRBV10-3 to TRBJ2-1, with a tentative D call TRBD2 (5 bases). CDR1 and CDR2 from the germline V gene are ENHRY and SYGVKD. There are 15 residues in the CDR3. V shed 1 base and J shed 5 bases, with 12 bases lying between them. The CDR3 sequence is CAISEFGSGNNEQFF. DNA for the CDR3: TGTGCCATCAGTGAGTTCGGGTCGGGAAACAATGAGCAGTTCTTC.

Concerning this clone itself: Other DNA sequences in the sample encode the same CDR3. This chain links TRBV5-1 with TRBJ1-2; possible D gene TRBD1, 6 bases. CDR1 is SGHRS, CDR2 YFSETQ, per germline. The CDR3 covers 14 residues. The V end was cut by 0 bases, the J end by 2 bases, with 8 bases between. The CDR3 DNA is TGCGCCAGCAGCTTGGGTACAGGGAACTATGGCTACACCTTC. It specifies CASSLGTGNYGYTF.

The chain recombines TRBV19 with TRBJ2-1; 8 bases agree with TRBD2. V gave up 3 bases and J gave up 9 bases; unmatched junction bases: 7. CDR3 size: 14 residues. Germline V gene lookup returns CDR1 LNHDA and CDR2 SQIVND (reference sequence). CDR3 bases: TGTGCCAGTAGTATCCAGCGGGGGATTGGTGAGCAGTTCTTC. Residues: CASSIQRGIGEQFF.

The rearrangement uses TRBV30 and TRBJ1-6; 9 bases align to TRBD1. CDR3 length: 14 amino acids. V dropped 5 bases and J dropped 9; count of bases not matched to a gene: 8. Germline V gene sequence: CDR1 GTSNPN, CDR2 SVGIG (reference sequence). This CDR3 is CAWGLRDRASPLHF. The CDR3 nucleotides are TGTGCCTGGGGACTCCGGGACAGGGCTTCACCCCTCCACTTT.

V usage is TRBV2 and J usage is TRBJ2-7; 9 nucleotides match TRBD2. CDR1 is SNHLY, CDR2 FYNNEI, per germline. The CDR3 length is 15 residues. V shed 1 base, J shed 2 bases, and the junction held 3 bases outside the gene matches. CDR3 sequence reads: CASSEESGRTYEQYF. The CDR3 bases are TGTGCCAGCAGTGAAGAGAGCGGGAGGACCTACGAGCAGTACTTC. Supplemented by reference TRBV2 and TRBJ2-7, the full variable domain reads EPEVTQTPSHQVTQMGQEVILRCVPISNHLYFYWYRQILGQKVEFLVSFYNNEISEKSEIFDDQFSVERPDGSNFTLKIRSTKLEDSAMYFCASSEESGRTYEQYFGPGTRLTVT.

V usage is TRBV11-1 and J usage is TRBJ2-5, with D hard to call. Trimming removed 6 bases at V and 5 bases at J, with 10 bases between. The CDR3 spans 12 residues. From germline, CDR1 is SGHAT and CDR2 FQDESV (reference sequence). The CDR3 DNA sequence: TGTGCCAGCAGTTTCACCGGGGAGACCCAGTACTTC. As protein: CASSFTGETQYF.

The rearrangement joins TRBV19 to TRBJ2-3, with 9 bases aligning to TRBD1. From germline, CDR1 is LNHDA and CDR2 SQIVND (reference sequence). Losses at the gene ends were 4 bases for V and 2 bases for J; bases not matched to a gene: 1. CDR3 length: 14 amino acids. CDR3 nucleotide sequence: TGTGCCAGTAGTAGGGACAGGGTCACAGATACGCAGTATTTT. Its protein is CASSRDRVTDTQYF.

This clone was detected only once. This rearrangement joins TRBV19 to TRBJ2-1, with TRBD2 matching 11 bases. Trimming at V came to 2 bases and at J to 8 bases, leaving 2 bases not matched to a gene. The CDR3 spans 14 residues. Looked up from germline, CDR1 is LNHDA and CDR2 is SQIVND (reference sequence). CDR3 DNA: TGTGCCAGTAGTATAACTAGCGGGAGTCATGAGCAGTTCTTC. This translates into CASSITSGSHEQFF.

This chain joins TRBV4-2 and TRBJ2-1; D perhaps matches TRBD2 (5 bases). The CDR3 runs 13 residues. Looked up from germline, CDR1 is LGHNA and CDR2 is YNFKEQ. Trimming pared 3 bases from V and 4 bases from J, leaving 7 bases between. DNA for the CDR3: TGTGCCAGCAGCCAGAGCGGATACAATGAGCAGTTCTTC. Protein: CASSQSGYNEQFF.

The rearrangement uses TRBV19 and TRBJ1-5, with 7 bases identical to TRBD1. Germline V lookup: CDR1 LNHDA, CDR2 SQIVND (reference sequence). Germline trimming cut 3 bases from V and 4 bases from J; bases unmatched to any gene: 9. The CDR3 totals 16 residues. The CDR3 nucleotides are TGTGCCAGTAGTATGTTTACAGGGGCCCTAAATCAGCCCCAGCATTTT. It yields the protein CASSMFTGALNQPQHF.

This sequence joins TRBV7-6 and TRBJ2-2; 10 bases are a match to TRBD2. The CDR3 sequence is 17 residues long. CDR1 and CDR2 from the germline V gene are SGHVS and FNYEAQ. V lost 1 base to trimming and J lost 0 bases; unmatched junction nucleotides: 2. This CDR3 is CASSLVAGGPNTGELFF. CDR3 DNA: TGTGCCAGCAGCTTAGTAGCGGGAGGCCCGAACACCGGGGAGCTGTTTTTT. Looking up the rest from reference TRBV7-6 and TRBJ2-2 gives the full variable domain: GAGVSQSPRYKVTKRGQDVALRCDPISGHVSLYWYRQALGQGPEFLTYFNYEAQQDKSGLPNDRFSAERPEGSISTLTIQRTEQRDSAMYRCASSLVAGGPNTGELFFGEGSRLTVL.